These T cell receptor beta chains were read from a single sample in a study of CD8 T cells in ankylosing spondylitis. Via MiXCR, TCRdb re-called the 5' RACE reads, giving one row per CDR3 protein. The sample includes roughly 150,000 distinct CDR3 sequences, 7.3% seen only once; the top ten take 12%. Sequencing input: blood, either unsorted or a sorted T cell fraction (not recorded which). The origin of the receptors is a female donor with ankylosing spondylitis or in good health (not recorded which). CDR3s include the opening cysteine and the closing phenylalanine or tryptophan. Fields, in order: J gene, V gene, D gene, CDR3 protein. The D gene is left open where the match is weak.

TRBJ2-2 TRBV2 TRBD2 CASSEAGWTSGAGELFF
TRBJ1-6 TRBV12-3/TRBV12-4 NA CASSRREIGSPLHF
TRBJ1-4 TRBV5-1 NA CASSLSGPGVQEKLFF
TRBJ2-5 TRBV7-9 TRBD2 CASSREVETQYF
TRBJ2-7 TRBV5-1 TRBD2 CASSLARTSPYEQYF
TRBJ2-1 TRBV4-3 TRBD2 CASSTGTSGGYNEQFF
TRBJ2-5 TRBV12-3/TRBV12-4 NA CASSLEYTTGETQYF
TRBJ1-2 TRBV7-9 NA CASSLILAGEYTF
TRBJ2-7 TRBV18 NA CASSEGARFYEQYF
TRBJ2-7 TRBV27 NA CASSLRLGSEQYF
TRBJ2-3 TRBV5-1 TRBD2 CASSSNSGGPSTDTQYF